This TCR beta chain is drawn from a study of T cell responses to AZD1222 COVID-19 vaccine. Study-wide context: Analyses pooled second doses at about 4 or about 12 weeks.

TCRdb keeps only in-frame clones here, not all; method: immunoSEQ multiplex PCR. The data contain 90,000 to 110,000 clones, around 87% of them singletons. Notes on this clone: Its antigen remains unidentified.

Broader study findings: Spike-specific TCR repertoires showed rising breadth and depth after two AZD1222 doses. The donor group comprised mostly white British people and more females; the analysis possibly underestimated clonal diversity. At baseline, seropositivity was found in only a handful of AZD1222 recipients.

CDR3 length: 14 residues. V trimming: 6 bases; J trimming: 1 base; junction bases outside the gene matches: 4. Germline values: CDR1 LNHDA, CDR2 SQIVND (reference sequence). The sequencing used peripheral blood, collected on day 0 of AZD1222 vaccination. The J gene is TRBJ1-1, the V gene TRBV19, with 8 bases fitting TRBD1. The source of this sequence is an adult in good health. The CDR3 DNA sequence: TGTGCCAGTAGCCCGGGACAGGCGAACACTGAAGCTTTCTTT. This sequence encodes CASSPGQANTEAFF.